The present T cell receptor (beta chain) was sequenced within a study of cytomegalovirus exposure and HLA in healthy donors. Across the whole study: Around 80 million unique TCRs from HLA-typed donors were held in an early data release. Study findings and constraints: An Asian-associated ancestry cluster reportedly showed fewer N-insertions than the approximately 620-donor mean in a later analysis. Usually a TCR sequence was rare, but some public TCRs were found in many donors. Overall, roughly 150 TCR beta chains were annotated as cytomegalovirus-associated.

Amplification used 60 Vbeta primers and 13 Jbeta primers. Sequencing was performed with immunoSEQ multiplex PCR; in TCRdb, only in-frame clones are kept and a portion is missing. Among approximately 170,000 clones, around 81% were seen once, and the ten largest hold 1.5% to 1.7%. On this clone: Its matching antigen is unknown. The junction does not match germline at one end; this may be a read error.

Per germline, CDR1 SEHNR and CDR2 FQNEAQ (reference sequence). This CDR3 region has 13 residues. The rearrangement uses TRBV7-9 and TRBJ1-1; D might be TRBD1 (5 bases). The sequence derives from a middle-aged man in good health and CMV-seronegative. The material sequenced was PBMCs. CDR3 DNA: TGTTCCAGCAGCTTTCAGGGGAACACTGAAGCTTTCTTT. Amino acid sequence: CSSSFQGNTEAFF. The full variable domain, with the rest looked up from reference TRBV7-9 and TRBJ1-1, is DTGVSQNPRHKITKRGQNVTFRCDPISEHNRLYWYRQTLGQGPEFLTYFQNEAQLEKSRLLSDRFSAERPKGSFSTLEIQRTEQGDSAMYLCSSSFQGNTEAFFGQGTRLTVV.